This T cell receptor (beta chain) was documented in a study of cytomegalovirus exposure and HLA in healthy donors. Overall study findings and caveats: Across all donors, roughly uniform sequencing depth was an assumption of the presence/absence analyses.

Comments on this clone: Its matching antigen is unknown.

Germline CDR1 and CDR2: MNHNS and SASEGT. The CDR3 extends over 13 amino acids. The ends were cut back, 1 base at V and 5 bases at J, with 6 bases in the middle. PCR primers comprised 60 Vbeta and 13 Jbeta primers. Profiled with immunoSEQ multiplex PCR; TCRdb holds only in-frame clones, not every one. The sample has 160,000 or so clones, 70% to 85% seen once. This TCR was sampled from a male donor in good health and CMV-seronegative. Material: PBMCs. The rearrangement joins TRBV6-1 to TRBJ1-5, with a tentative D call TRBD1 (5 bases). CDR3 DNA: TGTGCCAGCAGTGAAGAGGGGTATCAGCCCCAGCATTTT. Protein: CASSEEGYQPQHF.